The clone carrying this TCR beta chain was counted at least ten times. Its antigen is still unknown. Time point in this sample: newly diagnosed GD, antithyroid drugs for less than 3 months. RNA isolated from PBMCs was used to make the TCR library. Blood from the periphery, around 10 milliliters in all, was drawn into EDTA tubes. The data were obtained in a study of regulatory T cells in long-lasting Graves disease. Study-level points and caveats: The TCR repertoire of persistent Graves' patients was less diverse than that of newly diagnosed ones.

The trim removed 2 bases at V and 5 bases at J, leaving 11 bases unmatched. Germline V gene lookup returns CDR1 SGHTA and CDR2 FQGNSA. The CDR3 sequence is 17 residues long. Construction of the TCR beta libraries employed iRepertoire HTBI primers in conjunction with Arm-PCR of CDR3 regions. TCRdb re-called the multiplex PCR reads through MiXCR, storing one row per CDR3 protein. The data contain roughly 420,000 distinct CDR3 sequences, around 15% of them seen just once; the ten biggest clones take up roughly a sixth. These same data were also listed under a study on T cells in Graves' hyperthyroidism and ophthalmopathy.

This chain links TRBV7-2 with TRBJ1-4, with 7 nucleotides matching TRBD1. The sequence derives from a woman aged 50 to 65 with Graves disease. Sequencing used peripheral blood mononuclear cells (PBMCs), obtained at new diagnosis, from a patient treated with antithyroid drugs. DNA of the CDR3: TGTGCCAGCAGCTTACCTAGTTCAGGGGGACTAAATGAAAAACTGTTTTTT. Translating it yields CASSLPSSGGLNEKLFF.